One and the same sample provided the 8 T cell receptor beta chains below, sequenced in a study of T cell changes during pregnancy in multiple sclerosis. Assay used: immunoSEQ multiplex PCR; TCRdb lists only in-frame clones, some missing. The data contain tens of thousands of clones, about 89% of them seen just once; the ten biggest clones take up roughly 2.5%. The sequencing here drew on peripheral blood, taken in the first trimester of pregnancy. The receptors here all came from a female donor with multiple sclerosis, enrolled in a pregnancy study.

V gene TRBV6-1 combines with J gene TRBJ2-3; TRBD2 matches 8 bases. The V gene's germline CDR1 is MNHNS and CDR2 SASEGT. After removal of 3 bases from V and 8 bases from J, the junction contained 10 bases not matched to a gene. The CDR3 is made up of 15 amino acids. The CDR3 DNA reads as TGTGCCAGCAGTGATACTAGCGGACTAAGGGGTACGCAGTATTTT. This codes for CASSDTSGLRGTQYF.

V gene TRBV7-9 combines with J gene TRBJ2-6; D not resolved. The CDR3 length is 16 residues. Germline V gene sequence: CDR1 SEHNR, CDR2 FQNEAQ (reference sequence). The V and J ends lost 1 base and 0 bases respectively, with 7 bases between them. CDR3 bases: TGTGCCAGCAGCTTAGTTGTTAACTCTGGGGCCAACGTCCTGACTTTC. As protein: CASSLVVNSGANVLTF.

This clone appeared a single time. The V and J genes are TRBV2 and TRBJ2-1, with 10 nucleotides matching TRBD2. The V segment lost 4 bases and the J segment 3 bases; nucleotides outside the gene matches: 3. The CDR3 consists of 15 residues. Germline CDR1 and CDR2: SNHLY and FYNNEI. The CDR3 loop reads CASSAGTSVYNEQFF. CDR3 sequence (DNA): TGTGCCAGCAGTGCCGGGACTAGCGTCTACAATGAGCAGTTCTTC.

V usage is TRBV6-5 and J usage is TRBJ2-1; a possible D gene is TRBD1 (6 bases). CDR1 is MNHEY, CDR2 SVGAGI, per germline. The CDR3 length is 13 residues. V lost 0 bases and J lost 9, with 9 bases in between. This chain's CDR3 is CASSYSVGGEQFF. In DNA form, the CDR3 reads TGTGCCAGCAGTTACTCTGTAGGGGGTGAGCAGTTCTTC.

The CDR3 DNA follows: TGTGCCAGCAGACAGGACGCACTCTATGGCTACACCTTC. Encoded protein: CASRQDALYGYTF. The gene calls are TRBV11-2 and TRBJ1-2, with D perhaps matching TRBD1 (5 bases). Germline V gene lookup returns CDR1 SGHAT and CDR2 FQNNGV. This CDR3 has 13 residues. V was pared by 6 bases and J by 4 bases, with 12 bases between. The whole variable domain, filled in from reference TRBV11-2 and TRBJ1-2, reads EAGVAQSPRYKIIEKRQSVAFWCNPISGHATLYWYQQILGQGPKLLIQFQNNGVVDDSQLPKDRFSAERLKGVDSTLKIQPAKLEDSAVYLCASRQDALYGYTFGSGTRLTVV.

The chain couples TRBV28 to TRBJ2-1; D is ambiguous. Trimming shortened V by 2 bases and J by 1 base, and 6 bases separated the two germline ends. Germline loops: CDR1 MDHEN, CDR2 SYDVKM. CDR3 length: 14 amino acids. The DNA for the CDR3 is TGTGCCAGCAGTTTAGCGGTGTCCTACAATGAGCAGTTCTTC. Protein: CASSLAVSYNEQFF. Variable domain in full (rest from reference TRBV28 and TRBJ2-1): DVKVTQSSRYLVKRTGEKVFLECVQDMDHENMFWYRQDPGLGLRLIYFSYDVKMKEKGDIPEGYSVSREKKERFSLILESASTNQTSMYLCASSLAVSYNEQFFGPGTRLTVL.

The chain joins TRBV9 to TRBJ2-3; a weak D match, TRBD2 (6 bases). Germline CDR1 and CDR2: SGDLS and YYNGEE. V was cut by 3 bases and J by 0 bases, with 11 bases left in between. CDR3 length equals 15 residues. The chain's CDR3 is CASSELAGSTDTQYF. The DNA for the CDR3 is TGTGCCAGCAGCGAGCTGGCGGGGAGCACAGATACGCAGTATTTT.

This chain links TRBV9 with TRBJ1-4; D gene ambiguous. Germline V CDR1 and CDR2: SGDLS, YYNGEE. V was pared by 3 bases and J by 6 bases, with 12 bases between. The CDR3 extends over 14 amino acids. CDR3 in DNA: TGTGCCAGCAGCGCTACAGAGGGAGATGAAAAACTGTTTTTT. This translates into CASSATEGDEKLFF.